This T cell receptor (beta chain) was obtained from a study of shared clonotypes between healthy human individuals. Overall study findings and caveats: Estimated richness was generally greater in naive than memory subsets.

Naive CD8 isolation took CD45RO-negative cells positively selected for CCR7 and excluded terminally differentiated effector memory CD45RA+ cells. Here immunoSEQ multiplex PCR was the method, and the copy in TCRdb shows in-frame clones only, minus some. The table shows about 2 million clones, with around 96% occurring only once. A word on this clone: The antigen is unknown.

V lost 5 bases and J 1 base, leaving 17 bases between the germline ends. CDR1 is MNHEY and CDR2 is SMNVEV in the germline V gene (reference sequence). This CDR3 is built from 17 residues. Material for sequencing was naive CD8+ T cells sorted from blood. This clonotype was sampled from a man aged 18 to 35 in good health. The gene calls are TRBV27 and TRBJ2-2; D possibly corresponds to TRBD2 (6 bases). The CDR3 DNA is TGTGCCAGCAGTACGGGGGTGGCAGGGTGGAACACCGGGGAGCTGTTTTTT. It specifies CASSTGVAGWNTGELFF.